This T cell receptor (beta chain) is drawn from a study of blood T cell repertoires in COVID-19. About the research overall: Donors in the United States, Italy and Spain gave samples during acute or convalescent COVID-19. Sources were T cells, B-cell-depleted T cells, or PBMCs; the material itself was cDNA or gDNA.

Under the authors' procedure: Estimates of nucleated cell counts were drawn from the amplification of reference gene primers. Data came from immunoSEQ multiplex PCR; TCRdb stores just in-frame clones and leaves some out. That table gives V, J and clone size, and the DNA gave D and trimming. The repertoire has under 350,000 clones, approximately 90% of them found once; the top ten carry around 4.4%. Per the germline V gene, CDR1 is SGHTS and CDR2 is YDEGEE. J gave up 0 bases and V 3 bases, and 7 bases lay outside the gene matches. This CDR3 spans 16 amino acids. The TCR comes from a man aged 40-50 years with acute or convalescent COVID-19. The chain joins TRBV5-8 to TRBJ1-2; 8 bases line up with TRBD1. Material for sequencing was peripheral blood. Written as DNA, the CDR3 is TGTGCCAGCAGCTCGGACAGGGTACGGACTAACTATGGCTACACCTTC. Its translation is CASSSDRVRTNYGYTF.